This entry is about one TCR beta chain. Its antigen is unidentified. Researchers ran the PCR with 60 Vbeta and 13 Jbeta primers. Repertoires were generated with immunoSEQ multiplex PCR, while TCRdb's copy carries only in-frame clones and drops some. The sample records approximately 150,000 clones, approximately 83% being singletons. These data are taken from a study of cytomegalovirus exposure and HLA in healthy donors. The study, taken as a whole, reports: Cytomegalovirus-associated TCR beta chains were listed, numbering roughly 150. CMV antigen specificity was confirmed in vitro for a few CMV-associated chains.

The ends were cut back, 2 bases at V and 0 bases at J, with 7 bases in the middle. The CDR3 extends over 14 amino acids. Per germline, CDR1 MDHEN and CDR2 SYDVKM. The chain links TRBV28 to TRBJ1-1; D is ambiguous. The TCR originated in a male donor in good health and CMV-seronegative. The specimen sequenced was PBMCs. The CDR3 nucleotides are TGTGCCAGCAGTTTAGTTTCGGTGAACACTGAAGCTTTCTTT. It yields the protein CASSLVSVNTEAFF.